The 30 T cell receptor beta chains listed next were all sequenced from one sample in a study of shared clonotypes between healthy human individuals. TCRdb's copy holds only in-frame clones and misses some; the assay was immunoSEQ multiplex PCR. The table has around 1.6 million clones, 95% to 99% seen once. Sequencing input: naive CD4+ T cells sorted from blood. Subset defined: CD45RA+ positively selected. Receptors were obtained from a young man in good health.

J is TRBJ1-3 and V is TRBV9, with D tentatively TRBD1 (5 bases). The germline gives CDR1 SGDLS, CDR2 YYNGEE. The V end lost 3 bases, the J end lost 1 base, and 14 bases lay between the germline ends. This CDR3 is built from 16 residues. The CDR3 nucleotides are TGTGCCAGCAGCGCAACCGTGGGGGTTTCTGGAAACACCATATATTTT. It specifies CASSATVGVSGNTIYF. The entire variable domain, with the rest obtained from reference TRBV9 and TRBJ1-3, is as follows: DSGVTQTPKHLITATGQRVTLRCSPRSGDLSVYWYQQSLDQGLQFLIQYYNGEERAKGNILERFSAQQFPDLHSELNLSSLELGDSALYFCASSATVGVSGNTIYFGEGSWLTVV.

The chain has TRBV7-9 and TRBJ2-5, with 12 bases matching TRBD1. The germline gives CDR1 SEHNR, CDR2 FQNEAQ (reference sequence). CDR3 length: 17 amino acids. Unmatched junction bases numbered 8, after V lost 1 base and J lost 5 bases. The CDR3 is CASSLVLLGQGAETQYF. CDR3 bases: TGTGCCAGCAGCTTAGTTTTATTGGGACAGGGGGCGGAGACCCAGTACTTC.

The rearrangement joins TRBV5-1 to TRBJ2-3; TRBD2 matches at 10 bases. The CDR3 covers 15 residues. Per the germline V gene, CDR1 is SGHRS and CDR2 is YFSETQ. V was clipped by 6 bases and J by 5 bases; unmatched bases: 9. CDR3 amino acids: CASTYLAGEQDTQYF. CDR3 coding DNA: TGCGCCAGCACATACCTAGCGGGAGAGCAAGATACGCAGTATTTT.

The chain joins TRBV25-1 to TRBJ2-7; tentatively, D is TRBD1 (7 bases). CDR1 is MGHDK, CDR2 SYGVNS, per germline. V was shortened by 0 bases and J by 12 bases, with 15 bases between the two germline ends. The length of the CDR3 is 13 residues. The CDR3 protein is CASSEYSQGRLYF. DNA of the CDR3: TGTGCCAGCAGTGAATATTCACAGGGGAGGCTGTACTTC.

The chain employs TRBV9 and TRBJ2-1, with 10 bases identical to TRBD2. CDR3 length: 14 amino acids. Germline V gene lookup returns CDR1 SGDLS and CDR2 YYNGEE. With 4 bases clipped from V and 10 bases from J, the junction kept 8 bases outside the gene matches. This CDR3 is CASSNTGLAPEQFF. The CDR3 nucleotides read TGTGCCAGCAGCAACACGGGACTAGCGCCGGAGCAGTTCTTC.

This clone was seen only once. Here the CDR3 DNA reads TGTGCCAGCAGATACGGACGCACCGGGGAGCTGTTTTTT. Translating it yields CASRYGRTGELFF. J is TRBJ2-2 and V is TRBV9; D is uncertain. The CDR3 loop spans 13 amino acids. CDR1 and CDR2 (germline): SGDLS, YYNGEE. The V and J ends lost 5 bases and 4 bases respectively, with 9 bases between them.

The CDR3 region is CASSTPSRDRSFMNTEAFF. CDR3 DNA: TGTGCCAGCAGTACCCCCTCCCGGGACAGGAGCTTCATGAACACTGAAGCTTTCTTT. The chain has TRBV27 and TRBJ1-1; TRBD1 aligns across 8 bases. The CDR3 loop spans 19 amino acids. From germline, CDR1 is MNHEY and CDR2 SMNVEV (reference sequence). The junction had 17 bases not matched to a gene; V was cut back by 5 bases and J by 0 bases.

The chain couples TRBV18 to TRBJ2-3; unclear D gene. Germline V CDR1 and CDR2: KGHSH, LQKENI. The CDR3 has 11 residues. The V end lost 3 bases, the J end lost 6 bases, and 4 bases lay between the germline ends. For the CDR3, the DNA is TGTGCCAGCTCACCCTGGGATACGCAGTATTTT. Amino acids: CASSPWDTQYF.

The V call is TRBV29-1, the J call TRBJ2-2, with 13 positions matching TRBD2. The CDR3 has 14 amino acids. Germline lookup yields CDR1 SQVTM and CDR2 ANQGSEA. V gave up 7 bases and J gave up 4 bases; unmatched junction bases: 3. CDR3 nucleotide sequence: TGCAGCGCCGGACTAGCGGGGGCCACCGGGGAGCTGTTTTTT. This sequence encodes CSAGLAGATGELFF.

Note on this clone: Other DNA sequences of this sample code for an identical CDR3. The V call is TRBV28, the J call TRBJ1-4, with D uncertain. This CDR3 region has 11 residues. V gave up 2 bases and J gave up 7 bases, with 2 bases separating them. Germline lookup yields CDR1 MDHEN and CDR2 SYDVKM. The CDR3 spells CASSLSEKLFF. Written as DNA, the CDR3 is TGTGCCAGCAGTTTAAGTGAAAAACTGTTTTTT.

This chain connects TRBV28 to TRBJ2-1; 9 bases line up with TRBD2. Per the germline V gene, CDR1 is MDHEN and CDR2 is SYDVKM. The CDR3 sequence is 21 residues long. J was trimmed by 7 bases and V by 3 bases; bases with no gene match: 25. The CDR3 DNA is TGTGCCAGCAGTTTCCATGACAATCTTCAGGCTAGCGGGATTAGTAGAAATGAGCAGTTCTTC. It is translated as CASSFHDNLQASGISRNEQFF.

V usage is TRBV10-3 and J usage is TRBJ2-1; 7 positions agree with TRBD2. This CDR3 is built from 18 residues. V lost 10 bases to trimming and J lost 10 bases; unmatched junction nucleotides: 28. The germline CDR1 and CDR2 sequences are ENHRY and SYGVKD. CDR3 DNA sequence: TGTGCCACACAGGTTAGAGTAGATCACGGGGGAGGGCCGCGAGAGCAGTTCTTC. It yields the protein CATQVRVDHGGGPREQFF.

The V gene is TRBV4-3, the J gene TRBJ1-3; D is uncertain. This CDR3 is built from 15 residues. V lost 0 bases, J lost 0 bases, and 6 bases lay in between. Germline V CDR1 and CDR2: LGHNA, YSLEER. CDR3 nucleotides: TGCGCCAGCAGCCAAGATATAGCCTCTGGAAACACCATATATTTT. Translating gives CASSQDIASGNTIYF.

The chain is built from TRBV5-6 and TRBJ2-7, with 10 bases identical to TRBD1. Germline CDR1 and CDR2: SGHDT and YYEEEE. The CDR3 covers 15 residues. Germline trimming cut 2 bases from V and 9 bases from J; bases unmatched to any gene: 11. The CDR3 bases are TGTGCCAGCAGCTTAGCCGGGACAGGGGATGCGGCGCAGTACTTC. Amino acid sequence: CASSLAGTGDAAQYF. Combining the CDR3 with reference TRBV5-6 and TRBJ2-7 gives the whole variable domain DAGVTQSPTHLIKTRGQQVTLRCSPKSGHDTVSWYQQALGQGPQFIFQYYEEEERQRGNFPDRFSGHQFPNYSSELNVNALLLGDSALYLCASSLAGTGDAAQYFGPGTRLTVT.

The chain couples TRBV19 to TRBJ2-7, with D unclear. The V gene lost 4 bases and the J gene lost 1 base, with 11 bases spanning the gap. Germline values: CDR1 LNHDA, CDR2 SQIVND (reference sequence). The CDR3 sequence is 14 residues long. DNA of the CDR3: TGTGCCAGTAGTACCCTTCTAGGTTCCTACGAGCAGTACTTC. It yields the protein CASSTLLGSYEQYF.

As for this clone: This sample includes further DNA sequences coding for the same CDR3. The rearrangement joins TRBV18 to TRBJ2-7; 9 bases fit TRBD1. CDR1 and CDR2 (germline): KGHSH, LQKENI. V shed 1 base and J 1 base; nucleotides not matched to a gene: 2. This CDR3 is built from 15 residues. CDR3 protein: CASSPQQGASYEQYF. The CDR3 region has the DNA TGTGCCAGCTCACCACAACAGGGGGCGTCCTACGAGCAGTACTTC.

The chain combines TRBV29-1 with TRBJ2-1, with D unresolved. Germline-derived CDR1 and CDR2 are SQVTM and ANQGSEA. This CDR3 is built from 13 residues. The V end was cut by 1 base, the J end by 11 bases, with 15 bases between. The CDR3 coding sequence is TGCAGCGTTGAAGGCAGGCTGACATCGAAGCAGTTCTTC. This codes for CSVEGRLTSKQFF.

The chain employs TRBV18 and TRBJ2-1; 13 bases map to TRBD2. Germline values: CDR1 KGHSH, CDR2 LQKENI. The CDR3 totals 16 residues. J lost 8 bases, V lost 6 bases, and 10 bases had no gene match. CDR3 nucleotide sequence: TGTGCCAGCTCGCGGACTAGCGGGAGCTCGTTGGATGAGCAGTTCTTC. Protein product: CASSRTSGSSLDEQFF.

The chain has TRBV28 and TRBJ2-1, with D unresolved. The CDR3 consists of 13 residues. Deletions cut 2 bases from V and 8 bases from J, with 10 bases between. Germline-derived CDR1 and CDR2 are MDHEN and SYDVKM. CDR3 protein: CASSLNAGHEQFF. Written as DNA, the CDR3 is TGTGCCAGCAGTTTAAACGCCGGGCATGAGCAGTTCTTC.

This chain's CDR3 is CASSPPGVWETQYF. As DNA, the CDR3 is TGTGCCAGCTCACCACCCGGGGTTTGGGAGACCCAGTACTTC. The rearrangement joins TRBV18 to TRBJ2-5; possible D gene TRBD2, 5 bases. This CDR3 is built from 14 residues. The germline V and J ends were trimmed by 0 bases and 5 bases, with 10 bases remaining between them. Per germline, CDR1 KGHSH and CDR2 LQKENI. The full variable domain, its missing parts supplied by reference TRBV18 and TRBJ2-5, is NAGVMQNPRHLVRRRGQEARLRCSPMKGHSHVYWYRQLPEEGLKFMVYLQKENIIDESGMPKERFSAEFPKEGPSILRIQQVVRGDSAAYFCASSPPGVWETQYFGPGTRLLVL.

This rearrangement joins TRBV15 to TRBJ2-2, with D possibly being TRBD2 (6 bases). CDR3 size: 16 residues. Germline V gives CDR1 LNHNV, CDR2 YYDKDF (reference sequence). Deletions cut 1 base from V and 4 bases from J, with 13 bases between. DNA for the CDR3: TGTGCCACCAGCAGAGGGTTAGCGGAGATCACCGGGGAGCTGTTTTTT. As protein: CATSRGLAEITGELFF.

This clone has just one count. The V and J genes are TRBV19 and TRBJ1-2, with D unclear. Trimming removed 7 bases from V and 0 bases from J, with 12 bases in between. The CDR3 covers 14 residues. Germline assignment: CDR1 LNHDA and CDR2 SQIVND (reference sequence). CDR3 region: CASTIGHSNYGYTF. The CDR3 DNA follows: TGTGCCAGTACCATAGGGCACTCTAACTATGGCTACACCTTC.

The chain recombines TRBV5-4 with TRBJ2-2, with TRBD1 identical over 9 bases. J lost 1 base, V lost 4 bases, and 5 bases had no gene match. Germline V CDR1 and CDR2: SGHNT, YYREEE (reference sequence). CDR3 length: 16 residues. CDR3 sequence: CASSPGQGRNTGELFF. CDR3 bases: TGTGCCAGCAGCCCGGGACAGGGTAGGAACACCGGGGAGCTGTTTTTT. Variable domain in full (rest from reference TRBV5-4 and TRBJ2-2): ETGVTQSPTHLIKTRGQQVTLRCSSQSGHNTVSWYQQALGQGPQFIFQYYREEENGRGNFPPRFSGLQFPNYSSELNVNALELDDSALYLCASSPGQGRNTGELFFGEGSRLTVL.

The count of this clone is one. Other nucleotide sequences from this sample produce the same CDR3. The rearrangement uses TRBV5-6 and TRBJ2-7; D gene ambiguous. This CDR3 is built from 15 residues. V lost 0 bases, J lost 1 base, and 11 bases lay in between. Germline V lookup: CDR1 SGHDT, CDR2 YYEEEE. Here the CDR3 reads CASSLVGGTSYEQYF. The CDR3 nucleotides read TGTGCCAGCAGCTTGGTGGGCGGAACGTCCTACGAGCAGTACTTC.

The rearrangement links TRBV9 to TRBJ2-3, with TRBD1 matching over 8 bases. Germline values: CDR1 SGDLS, CDR2 YYNGEE. The length of the CDR3 is 16 residues. Trimming took 4 bases from V and 3 from J; bases not matched to a gene: 10. CDR3 sequence: CASSLRTGRETDTQYF. The CDR3 region has the DNA TGTGCCAGCAGCTTAAGGACAGGGAGAGAGACAGATACGCAGTATTTT.

This sequence joins TRBV6-5 and TRBJ1-2; D gene unclear. Germline CDR1 reads MNHEY; CDR2 reads SVGAGI. V lost 0 bases, J lost 7 bases, and 12 bases lay in between. The CDR3 totals 14 residues. The chain's CDR3 is CASSYSPGGTGYTF. The CDR3 DNA reads TGTGCCAGCAGTTACTCGCCTGGAGGAACTGGCTACACCTTC.

This sequence joins TRBV6-5 and TRBJ1-5; D is possibly TRBD1 (5 bases). Germline CDR1 is MNHEY and CDR2 is SVGAGI. The CDR3 sequence is 15 residues long. V lost 5 bases, J lost 9 bases, and 20 bases lay in between. The CDR3 loop reads CASSRGGGEQGPQHF. CDR3 nucleotide sequence: TGTGCCAGCAGTCGCGGGGGGGGAGAGCAGGGGCCCCAGCATTTT.

This clone was detected only once. J is TRBJ1-2 and V is TRBV18; perhaps TRBD1 as D (5 bases). In germline, CDR1 is KGHSH, CDR2 LQKENI. Between the trimmed V and J ends, which lost 2 bases and 3 bases, there was a span of 16 bases. CDR3 length: 16 residues. The CDR3 region has the DNA TGTGCCAGCTCACCAGCGTCTCAGGGAATCGACTATGGCTACACCTTC. Translating gives CASSPASQGIDYGYTF.

The V call is TRBV19, the J call TRBJ1-4, with unresolved D. The CDR3 has 14 residues. V was pared by 2 bases and J by 7 bases, with 11 bases between. Per germline, CDR1 LNHDA and CDR2 SQIVND (reference sequence). The DNA for the CDR3 is TGTGCCAGTAGTATACGGCTTCAGACTGAAAAACTGTTTTTT. As protein: CASSIRLQTEKLFF.

The rearrangement joins TRBV7-2 to TRBJ1-3; D call uncertain. The CDR3 has 15 residues. Trimming took 1 base from V and 0 from J, leaving 7 bases between them. The germline V gene has CDR1 SGHTA and CDR2 FQGNSA. The chain's CDR3 is CASSLVRFSGNTIYF. Written as DNA, the CDR3 is TGTGCCAGCAGCTTAGTGAGGTTCTCTGGAAACACCATATATTTT.